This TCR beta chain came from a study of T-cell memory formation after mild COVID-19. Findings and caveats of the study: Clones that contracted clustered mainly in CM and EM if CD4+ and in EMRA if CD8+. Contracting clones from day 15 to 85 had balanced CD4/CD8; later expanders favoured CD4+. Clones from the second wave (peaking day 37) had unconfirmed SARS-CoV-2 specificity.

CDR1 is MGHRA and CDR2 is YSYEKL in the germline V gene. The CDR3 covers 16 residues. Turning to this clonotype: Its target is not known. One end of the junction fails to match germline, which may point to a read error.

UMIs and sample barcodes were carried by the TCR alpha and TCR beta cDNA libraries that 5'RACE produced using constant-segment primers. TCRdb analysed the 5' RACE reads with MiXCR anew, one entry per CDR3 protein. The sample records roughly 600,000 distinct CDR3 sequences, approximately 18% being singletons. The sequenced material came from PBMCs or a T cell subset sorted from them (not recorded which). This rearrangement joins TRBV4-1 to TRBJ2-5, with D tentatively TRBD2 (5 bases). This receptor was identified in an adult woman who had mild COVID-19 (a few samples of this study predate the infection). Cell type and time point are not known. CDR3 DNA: TGCGCCAGCAGCCAAGAGCCTAGCAAAGTACAAGGGACCCAGTACTTC. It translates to CASSQEPSKVQGTQYF.